The 32 T cell receptor beta chains below were found in one sample sequenced in a study of CD8 T cells in ankylosing spondylitis. TCRdb re-called the 5' RACE reads through MiXCR, storing one row per CDR3 protein. This sample has some 240,000 distinct CDR3 sequences; about 20% occur once, and the top ten carry around 33%. The sequencing input was blood, either unsorted or a sorted T cell fraction (not recorded which). Receptors were obtained from a male donor with ankylosing spondylitis or in good health (not recorded which).

This clonotype was recorded a few times. The rearrangement uses TRBV29-1 and TRBJ1-1; TRBD1 is a possible D gene (5 bases). The V gene lost 1 base and the J gene lost 0 bases, with 15 bases spanning the gap. CDR3 size: 16 residues. CDR1 is SQVTM, CDR2 ANQGSEA, per germline. The CDR3 is CSVEVGQRRLNTEAFF. CDR3 DNA sequence: TGCAGCGTTGAAGTGGGGCAGCGAAGACTGAACACTGAAGCTTTCTTT.

This clonotype was picked up a small number of times. The J gene is TRBJ2-3, the V gene TRBV5-5; 11 nucleotides agree with TRBD2. J lost 5 bases, V lost 1 base, and 0 bases had no gene match. CDR3 length: 14 amino acids. Per the germline V gene, CDR1 is SGHKS and CDR2 is YYEKEE (reference sequence). CDR3 DNA: TGTGCCAGCAGCTTGACTAGCGGGAGAGATACGCAGTATTTT. Translating gives CASSLTSGRDTQYF.

This clonotype was counted a few times. The chain links TRBV5-6 to TRBJ2-7, with 7 bases fitting TRBD1. The CDR3 is made up of 13 amino acids. Germline CDR1 and CDR2: SGHDT and YYEEEE. V lost 3 bases and J lost 3; bases outside the gene matches: 3. CDR3 amino acids: CASSWAGGYEQYF. The CDR3 DNA sequence: TGTGCCAGCAGCTGGGCAGGGGGCTACGAGCAGTACTTC.

A few counts support this clonotype. This chain joins TRBV5-1 and TRBJ2-3, with 8 bases lining up with TRBD2. Germline CDR1 and CDR2: SGHRS and YFSETQ. The CDR3 runs to 17 residues. The V and J ends lost 0 bases and 3 bases, in that order; junction bases with no gene match: 9. Here the CDR3 DNA reads TGCGCCAGCAGCTTGGAATCGCCTAGCGGGTGGACAGATACGCAGTATTTT. Translation gives CASSLESPSGWTDTQYF.

This sequence joins TRBV4-1 and TRBJ2-1; a weak D match, TRBD2 (5 bases). Trimming took 0 bases from V and 10 from J, leaving 13 bases between them. Germline assignment: CDR1 MGHRA and CDR2 YSYEKL. The CDR3 is 14 amino acids. The CDR3 DNA is TGCGCCAGCAGCCAAGATGTCGGGGAACGGGAGCAGTTCTTC. Amino acids: CASSQDVGEREQFF.

This clonotype was seen a few times. The chain employs TRBV18 and TRBJ2-2; 8 bases are a match to TRBD2. CDR3 length: 18 residues. Losses at the gene ends were 6 bases for V and 5 bases for J; bases not matched to a gene: 17. Germline V gene sequence: CDR1 KGHSH, CDR2 LQKENI. This CDR3 is CASSEDTVIAGWTGELFF. For the CDR3, the DNA is TGTGCCAGCTCCGAAGACACCGTGATAGCGGGGTGGACCGGGGAGCTGTTTTTT.

The chain is built from TRBV4-1 and TRBJ2-1, with D perhaps matching TRBD1 or TRBD2 (5 bases each). Germline CDR1 reads MGHRA; CDR2 reads YSYEKL. V was cut by 0 bases and J by 4 bases, with 13 bases left in between. The CDR3 loop spans 16 amino acids. CDR3 coding DNA: TGCGCCAGCAGCCAAGATTCTCGTGGGGGATACAATGAGCAGTTCTTC. Translation gives CASSQDSRGGYNEQFF.

This chain links TRBV27 with TRBJ2-7; D is unclear. CDR1 is MNHEY and CDR2 is SMNVEV in the germline V gene (reference sequence). V lost 5 bases, J lost 0 bases, and 17 bases lay in between. CDR3 size: 16 residues. CDR3 coding DNA: TGTGCCAGCAGTCCCCAGAGACTTGAAAGCTCCTACGAGCAGTACTTC. Translated: CASSPQRLESSYEQYF.

This clonotype appeared a few times. The rearrangement uses TRBV29-1 and TRBJ2-1; TRBD2 aligns across 9 bases. The CDR3 is 16 residues long. Germline V gene lookup returns CDR1 SQVTM and CDR2 ANQGSEA. V dropped 4 bases and J dropped 1; count of bases not matched to a gene: 8. CDR3 bases: TGCAGCGTTGTGGGGGTAGCGGGAGCTTCCTACAATGAGCAGTTCTTC. This codes for CSVVGVAGASYNEQFF.

This clonotype came up a few times. This chain connects TRBV5-1 to TRBJ1-4, with TRBD1 as a possible D gene (5 bases). The ends were cut back, 0 bases at V and 7 bases at J, with 10 bases in the middle. The germline V gene has CDR1 SGHRS and CDR2 YFSETQ. The CDR3 has 14 residues. This chain's CDR3 is CASSLAGIGEKLFF. The CDR3 region has the DNA TGCGCCAGCAGCTTGGCAGGGATCGGTGAAAAACTGTTTTTT.

Worth noting for this clonotype: An end of the junction differs from the germline gene, which may be a read error. This rearrangement joins TRBV29-1 to TRBJ2-6, with 10 bases that match TRBD2. Germline CDR1 is SQVTM and CDR2 is ANQGSEA. This CDR3 comprises 16 residues. CDR3 DNA sequence: TGCAGCGTTGAGAGCCAGGACCTAGCGGGGGCAAACGTCCTGACTTTC. Encoded protein: CSVESQDLAGANVLTF. The entire variable domain, with the rest obtained from reference TRBV29-1 and TRBJ2-6, is as follows: SAVISQKPSRDICQRGTSLTIQCQVDSQVTMMFWYRQQPGQSLTLIATANQGSEATYESGFVIDKFPISRPNLTFSTLTVSNMSPEDSSIYLCSVESQDLAGANVLTFGAGSRLTVL.

At least ten counts were recorded for this clonotype. This rearrangement joins TRBV20-1 to TRBJ2-7, with D possibly TRBD1 on 5 matching bases. Trimming removed 6 bases at V and 4 bases at J, with 25 bases between. This CDR3 has 16 residues. CDR1 is DFQATT and CDR2 is SNEGSKA in the germline V gene (reference sequence). CDR3 sequence reads: CSALLHDSRFSYEQYF. CDR3 sequence (DNA): TGCAGTGCCCTTCTACACGACAGCCGCTTTTCTTACGAGCAGTACTTC.

This clonotype was observed a handful of times. The V gene is TRBV27, the J gene TRBJ2-1; D remains ambiguous. The CDR3 is 13 amino acids. The germline V gene encodes CDR1 MNHEY and CDR2 SMNVEV (reference sequence). Trimming left V 4 bases short and J 4 bases short, with 8 bases between. CDR3 amino acids: CASSSRLYNEQFF. The CDR3 DNA is TGTGCCAGCAGTTCCCGACTGTACAATGAGCAGTTCTTC.

The table lists this clonotype with many counts. This chain connects TRBV7-9 to TRBJ2-7; D call uncertain. Looked up from germline, CDR1 is SEHNR and CDR2 is FQNEAQ (reference sequence). V lost 1 base and J lost 3, with 7 bases in between. The CDR3 extends over 13 amino acids. CDR3 amino acids: CASSLGALYEQYF. The CDR3 nucleotides are TGTGCCAGCAGCTTAGGAGCCCTCTACGAGCAGTACTTC.

This clonotype showed up just a few times. The V gene is TRBV20-1, the J gene TRBJ1-2; D remains ambiguous. Deletions cut 3 bases from V and 6 bases from J, with 2 bases between. CDR3 length equals 9 residues. CDR1 and CDR2 (germline): DFQATT, SNEGSKA (reference sequence). The CDR3 is CSASHGYTF. The CDR3 DNA is TGCAGTGCTAGCCATGGCTACACCTTC.

This clonotype was detected only a few times. V gene TRBV9 combines with J gene TRBJ2-1, with 12 bases that match TRBD2. Germline lookup yields CDR1 SGDLS and CDR2 YYNGEE. Trimming cost V 4 bases and J 1 base; bases outside gene matches: 9. The CDR3 extends over 18 amino acids. CDR3 DNA: TGTGCCAGCAGCACCCGACTAGCGGGAGATGTATCCTACAATGAGCAGTTCTTC. Amino acids: CASSTRLAGDVSYNEQFF.

In this sample, this clonotype turned up a few times. The chain joins TRBV6-1 to TRBJ1-5; D possibly corresponds to TRBD1 (5 bases). The CDR3 is made up of 11 amino acids. CDR1 is MNHNS and CDR2 is SASEGT in the germline V gene. V was pared by 8 bases and J by 11 bases, with 13 bases between. The CDR3 nucleotides are TGTGCCAGCCTCACTTTGGGGGCCCAGCATTTT. It codes for CASLTLGAQHF.

The sample holds many counts of this clonotype. V gene TRBV7-8 combines with J gene TRBJ2-5; D is uncertain. V dropped 3 bases and J dropped 2 bases, with 10 bases sitting between them. CDR3 length: 14 amino acids. Germline V gene data show CDR1 as SGHVS and CDR2 as FQNEAQ. CDR3 sequence: CASSLNGNQETQYF. CDR3 DNA sequence: TGTGCCAGCAGCTTGAACGGCAATCAAGAGACCCAGTACTTC.

This clonotype was observed many times. J is TRBJ2-7 and V is TRBV13; 10 bases agree with TRBD2. CDR3 length: 14 amino acids. Germline loops: CDR1 PRHDT, CDR2 FYEKMQ (reference sequence). V lost 2 bases, J lost 4 bases, and 2 bases stayed unmatched. This chain's CDR3 is CASSLLAGDYEQYF. The DNA for the CDR3 is TGTGCCAGCAGCTTACTAGCGGGAGATTACGAGCAGTACTTC.

This clonotype was recorded at least ten times. V and J are TRBV7-6 and TRBJ2-1, with TRBD2 matching 10 bases. Germline V gives CDR1 SGHVS, CDR2 FNYEAQ. This CDR3 region has 15 residues. V dropped 3 bases and J dropped 6; count of bases not matched to a gene: 5. The CDR3 sequence is CASSLASGSPNEQFF. CDR3 DNA sequence: TGTGCCAGCAGCTTGGCTAGCGGGAGTCCCAATGAGCAGTTCTTC.

J is TRBJ2-1 and V is TRBV15; possible D gene TRBD2, 6 bases. V was pared by 3 bases and J by 9 bases, with 9 bases between. CDR1 is LNHNV, CDR2 YYDKDF, per germline (reference sequence). The CDR3 has 12 amino acids. The CDR3 DNA sequence: TGTGCCACCAGCAGGGTGACTAGTGAGCAGTTCTTC. It specifies CATSRVTSEQFF.

This chain connects TRBV20-1 to TRBJ2-7; TRBD1 matches 9 bases. Trimming cost V 0 bases and J 6 bases; bases outside gene matches: 6. CDR1 and CDR2 from the germline V gene are DFQATT and SNEGSKA (reference sequence). The CDR3 runs to 14 residues. CDR3 coding DNA: TGCAGTGCTAGAGAGGGGACAGGGATAGTCGAGCAGTACTTC. This sequence encodes CSAREGTGIVEQYF.

This chain uses TRBV5-5 with TRBJ2-7; TRBD2 might be the D (7 bases). This CDR3 is 15 amino acids long. Looked up from germline, CDR1 is SGHKS and CDR2 is YYEKEE (reference sequence). With 1 base removed from V and 3 bases from J, the gap between germline ends came to 14 bases. The CDR3 is CASSLYAGAIYEQYF. The CDR3 DNA is TGTGCCAGCAGCTTGTATGCGGGGGCCATCTACGAGCAGTACTTC.

Concerning this clonotype: The junction does not match germline at one end; this may be a read error. The chain links TRBV6-5 to TRBJ2-7, with D perhaps TRBD1 or TRBD2 (5 bases each). Germline V gene lookup returns CDR1 MNHEY and CDR2 SVGAGI. The CDR3 extends over 14 amino acids. This CDR3 is CASTYRDATYEQYF. In DNA, the CDR3 is TGTGCCAGCACTTACCGGGACGCGACCTACGAGCAGTACTTC.

This clonotype has ten or more counts. The chain uses TRBV5-1 and TRBJ2-7; D unresolved. This CDR3 contains 16 residues. Germline CDR1 SGHRS, CDR2 YFSETQ. With 2 bases removed from V and 6 bases from J, the gap between germline ends came to 21 bases. The CDR3 DNA reads TGCGCCAGCAGCTTCCCCCTCGTTGGATCAAACGGCGAGCAGTACTTC. Encoded protein: CASSFPLVGSNGEQYF.

V usage is TRBV10-3 and J usage is TRBJ1-1; no clear D gene. Germline V lookup: CDR1 ENHRY, CDR2 SYGVKD. This CDR3 spans 17 amino acids. V gave up 2 bases and J gave up 3 bases, with 19 bases separating them. CDR3 loop: CAISEMAPRGWDTEAFF. CDR3 DNA: TGTGCCATCAGTGAGATGGCTCCCCGGGGTTGGGACACTGAAGCTTTCTTT.

V and J are TRBV7-9 and TRBJ1-1; D not certain. The germline V and J ends were trimmed by 3 bases and 8 bases, with 10 bases remaining between them. Germline CDR1 and CDR2: SEHNR and FQNEAQ (reference sequence). The length of the CDR3 is 12 residues. The CDR3 region is CASSFWEAEAFF. In nucleotides, the CDR3 is TGTGCCAGCAGCTTTTGGGAGGCAGAAGCTTTCTTT. Together with reference TRBV7-9 and TRBJ1-1, the CDR3 gives the full variable domain: DTGVSQNPRHKITKRGQNVTFRCDPISEHNRLYWYRQTLGQGPEFLTYFQNEAQLEKSRLLSDRFSAERPKGSFSTLEIQRTEQGDSAMYLCASSFWEAEAFFGQGTRLTVV.

The CDR3 DNA reads as TGTGCCAGCAGTCCCCTCGGGATAGCCCGTTTCGACGAGCAGTACTTC. Amino acids: CASSPLGIARFDEQYF. V is TRBV12-3 or TRBV12-4 and J is TRBJ2-7, with D possibly being TRBD2 (5 bases). V gave up 5 bases and J gave up 5 bases, with 22 bases separating them. CDR3 length: 16 residues.

This clonotype showed up many times. V is TRBV29-1 and J is TRBJ2-7; 10 bases are shared with TRBD1. V trimming: 2 bases; J trimming: 0 bases; junction bases outside the gene matches: 4. The CDR3 has 15 residues. The germline V gene has CDR1 SQVTM and CDR2 ANQGSEA. This CDR3 reads CSVEIGTGVSYEQYF. The CDR3 bases are TGCAGCGTTGAAATCGGGACAGGGGTCTCCTACGAGCAGTACTTC.

This rearrangement joins TRBV12-3 or TRBV12-4 to TRBJ2-1; 10 bases match TRBD2. This CDR3 is 16 amino acids long. After removal of 5 bases from V and 4 bases from J, the junction contained 8 bases not matched to a gene. The CDR3 DNA follows: TGTGCCAGCAGTCCCCGAGCGGGAGGGAATTACAATGAGCAGTTCTTC. Protein: CASSPRAGGNYNEQFF.

This clonotype was recorded at least ten times. The V and J genes are TRBV10-3 and TRBJ1-4, with D unclear. The germline V gene has CDR1 ENHRY and CDR2 SYGVKD. V shed 3 bases and J shed 8 bases, with 16 bases lying between them. The CDR3 runs to 15 residues. For the CDR3, the DNA is TGTGCCATCAGTGAAGTTGAGGGCCGTGGGGAAAAACTGTTTTTT. It encodes CAISEVEGRGEKLFF.

The V gene is TRBV20-1, the J gene TRBJ2-7; no definite D call. Germline loops: CDR1 DFQATT, CDR2 SNEGSKA (reference sequence). Trimming shortened V by 5 bases and J by 1 base, and 18 bases separated the two germline ends. The CDR3 is 15 residues long. CDR3 protein: CSARPITSPSYEQYF. The CDR3 DNA sequence: TGCAGTGCTCGGCCCATCACCTCCCCATCCTACGAGCAGTACTTC.